A single sample gave rise to the 10 T cell receptor beta chains below, sequenced in a study of regulatory T cells in long-lasting Graves disease. Building the TCR beta libraries relied on iRepertoire HTBI primers, and CDR3 regions underwent Arm-PCR. Each CDR3 protein gets one entry after TCRdb re-called the multiplex PCR reads with MiXCR. This table has more than 300,000 distinct CDR3 sequences, 15% to 20% appearing once. Described time point: newly diagnosed GD, antithyroid drugs for less than 3 months. RNA extracted from PBMCs served as the sequencing template. These data also featured in a second study, about T cells in Graves' hyperthyroidism and ophthalmopathy.

The material sequenced was peripheral blood mononuclear cells (PBMCs), taken at new diagnosis, from a patient treated with antithyroid drugs. These receptor sequences come from a woman aged 18-29 years with Graves disease.

V is TRBV5-4 and J is TRBJ1-6; D ambiguous. Deletions cut 0 bases from V and 7 bases from J, with 11 bases between. CDR1 is SGHNT and CDR2 is YYREEE in the germline V gene (reference sequence). The CDR3 is made up of 15 amino acids. CDR3 region: CASSLVGFRNSPLHF. The CDR3 nucleotides are TGTGCCAGCAGCTTGGTGGGTTTTCGGAATTCACCCCTCCACTTT.

For this clonotype: This sequence may be a read error, since a much larger clone differs from it by one base. The chain has TRBV5-1 and TRBJ2-3; D is ambiguous. Germline V lookup: CDR1 SGHRS, CDR2 YFSETQ. This CDR3 contains 15 residues. With 2 bases removed from V and 4 bases from J, the gap between germline ends came to 14 bases. For the CDR3, the DNA is TGCGCCAGCAGCTTTGGAACATCCAACCCAGATACGCAGTATTTT. Protein sequence: CASSFGTSNPDTQYF.

The chain couples TRBV7-9 to TRBJ1-4, with 9 bases aligning to TRBD1. J lost 4 bases, V lost 5 bases, and 2 bases had no gene match. CDR3 length: 14 residues. The V gene's germline CDR1 is SEHNR and CDR2 FQNEAQ (reference sequence). The DNA for the CDR3 is TGTGCCAGCAGCCGGACAGGGGTTAATGAAAAACTGTTTTTT. It specifies CASSRTGVNEKLFF.

This clonotype was counted many times. The chain couples TRBV5-1 to TRBJ2-7, with 7 positions matching TRBD1. V lost 0 bases, J lost 2 bases, and 8 bases stayed unmatched. The CDR3 loop spans 16 amino acids. Germline V gene sequence: CDR1 SGHRS, CDR2 YFSETQ. The CDR3 coding sequence is TGCGCCAGCAGCTTGGCCTCACAGGGGATCCCCTACGAGCAGTACTTC. The encoded protein is CASSLASQGIPYEQYF. Complete variable domain (other parts from reference TRBV5-1 and TRBJ2-7): KAGVTQTPRYLIKTRGQQVTLSCSPISGHRSVSWYQQTPGQGLQFLFEYFSETQRNKGNFPGRFSGRQFSNSRSEMNVSTLELGDSALYLCASSLASQGIPYEQYFGPGTRLTVT.

This clonotype was detected ten times or more. V gene TRBV2 combines with J gene TRBJ1-1; no clear D gene. The germline CDR1 and CDR2 sequences are SNHLY and FYNNEI. The CDR3 is made up of 13 amino acids. V lost 2 bases and J 4 bases, leaving 8 bases between the germline ends. CDR3 nucleotides: TGTGCCAGCAGTGAATTCCGGAGCACTGAAGCTTTCTTT. Encoded protein: CASSEFRSTEAFF.

This clonotype was counted many times. This chain connects TRBV30 to TRBJ1-1, with D unclear. Germline V gene sequence: CDR1 GTSNPN, CDR2 SVGIG (reference sequence). The CDR3 is made up of 12 amino acids. Trimming stripped 4 bases from V and 0 bases from J, with 6 bases between. CDR3 DNA: TGTGCCTGGAATAGGCTGAACACTGAAGCTTTCTTT. It yields the protein CAWNRLNTEAFF.

The chain joins TRBV9 to TRBJ2-1, with D possibly matching TRBD1 (6 bases). The CDR3 covers 14 residues. Germline CDR1 reads SGDLS; CDR2 reads YYNGEE. Trimming shortened V by 4 bases and J by 6 bases, and 14 bases separated the two germline ends. The CDR3 nucleotides read TGTGCCAGCAGCCCCCGGACAGTCATCAATGAGCAGTTCTTC. It encodes CASSPRTVINEQFF.

The rearrangement uses TRBV20-1 and TRBJ1-6; TRBD1 agrees at 8 bases. Unmatched junction bases numbered 4, after V lost 0 bases and J lost 9 bases. Germline CDR1 reads DFQATT; CDR2 reads SNEGSKA (reference sequence). This CDR3 contains 14 residues. In nucleotides, the CDR3 is TGCAGTGCTAGAGATTGGCAGGGGGCTTCACCCCTCCACTTT. This codes for CSARDWQGASPLHF.

V gene TRBV2 combines with J gene TRBJ1-2; 10 nucleotides align to TRBD1. Germline V gene sequence: CDR1 SNHLY, CDR2 FYNNEI. V was pared by 11 bases and J by 2 bases, with 14 bases of the junction left unmatched. This CDR3 comprises 16 residues. This CDR3 reads CAFTPTGTGENYGYTF. The CDR3 DNA reads as TGTGCCTTTACCCCGACCGGGACAGGGGAAAACTATGGCTACACCTTC.

The rearrangement uses TRBV15 and TRBJ1-1, with no clear D. Germline V gives CDR1 LNHNV, CDR2 YYDKDF (reference sequence). This CDR3 is built from 13 residues. V lost 4 bases and J lost 7, with 13 bases in between. The CDR3 loop is CATSTSSGSEAFF. The CDR3 coding sequence is TGTGCCACCAGCACCTCGTCAGGCAGTGAAGCTTTCTTT.